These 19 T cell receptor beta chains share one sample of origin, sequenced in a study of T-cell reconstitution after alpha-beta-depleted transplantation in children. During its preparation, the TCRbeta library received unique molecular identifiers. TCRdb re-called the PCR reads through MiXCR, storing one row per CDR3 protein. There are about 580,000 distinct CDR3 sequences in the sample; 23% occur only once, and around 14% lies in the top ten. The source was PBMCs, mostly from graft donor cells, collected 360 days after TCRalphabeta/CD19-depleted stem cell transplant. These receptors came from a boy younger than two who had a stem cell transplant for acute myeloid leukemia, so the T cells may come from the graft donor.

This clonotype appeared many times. CDR3 nucleotides: TGTGCCAGTAGCTTCGACAGGTCGGCCACTGAAGCTTTCTTT. This sequence encodes CASSFDRSATEAFF. The chain carries TRBV19 and TRBJ1-1, with D tentatively TRBD1 (6 bases). The CDR3 sequence is 14 residues long. V shed 6 bases and J shed 4 bases, with 15 bases lying between them. Germline CDR1 is LNHDA and CDR2 is SQIVND (reference sequence).

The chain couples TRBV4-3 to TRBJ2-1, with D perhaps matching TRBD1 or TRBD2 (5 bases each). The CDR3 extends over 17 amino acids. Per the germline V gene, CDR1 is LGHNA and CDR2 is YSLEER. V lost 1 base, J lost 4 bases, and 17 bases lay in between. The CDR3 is CASSQAPEGTFYNEQFF. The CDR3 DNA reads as TGCGCCAGCAGCCAAGCACCAGAGGGGACCTTTTACAATGAGCAGTTCTTC.

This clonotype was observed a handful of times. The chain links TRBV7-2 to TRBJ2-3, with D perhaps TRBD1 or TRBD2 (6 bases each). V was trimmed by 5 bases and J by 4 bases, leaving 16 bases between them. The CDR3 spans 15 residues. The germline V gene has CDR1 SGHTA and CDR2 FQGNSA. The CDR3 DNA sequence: TGTGCCAGCAGCCTAGATCCGGGGGCGGCAGATACGCAGTATTTT. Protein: CASSLDPGAADTQYF.

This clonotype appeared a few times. In DNA form, the CDR3 reads TGCAGTGCTTGGGATGAAACGGATACGCAGTATTTT. Its translation is CSAWDETDTQYF. This chain connects TRBV20-1 to TRBJ2-3, with D unresolved. This CDR3 contains 12 residues. V was pared by 5 bases and J by 6 bases, with 12 bases between. Germline loops: CDR1 DFQATT, CDR2 SNEGSKA (reference sequence).

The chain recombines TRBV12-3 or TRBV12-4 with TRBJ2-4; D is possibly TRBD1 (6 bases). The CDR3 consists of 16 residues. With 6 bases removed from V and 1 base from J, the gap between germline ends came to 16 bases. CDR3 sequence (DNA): TGTGCCAGCAGCCCGACAGGCCTAAGGGCCAAAAACATTCAGTACTTC. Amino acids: CASSPTGLRAKNIQYF.

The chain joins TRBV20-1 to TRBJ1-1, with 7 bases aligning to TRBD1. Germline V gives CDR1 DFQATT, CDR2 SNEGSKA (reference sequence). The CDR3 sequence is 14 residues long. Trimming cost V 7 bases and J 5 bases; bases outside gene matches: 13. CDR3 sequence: CSETGQVQNTEAFF. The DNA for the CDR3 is TGCAGTGAGACTGGACAGGTTCAAAATACTGAAGCTTTCTTT.

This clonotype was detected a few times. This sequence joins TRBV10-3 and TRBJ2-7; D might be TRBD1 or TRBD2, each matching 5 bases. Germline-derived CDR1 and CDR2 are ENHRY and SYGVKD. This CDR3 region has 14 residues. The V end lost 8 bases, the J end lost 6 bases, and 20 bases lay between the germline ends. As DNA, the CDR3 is TGTGCCATCCTGGGGACCCTCCTCGAGGGCGAGCAGTACTTC. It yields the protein CAILGTLLEGEQYF.

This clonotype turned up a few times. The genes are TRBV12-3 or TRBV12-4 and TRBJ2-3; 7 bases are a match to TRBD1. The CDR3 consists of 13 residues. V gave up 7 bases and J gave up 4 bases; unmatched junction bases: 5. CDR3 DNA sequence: TGTGCCAGCACCAGGGACAGATCAGATACGCAGTATTTT. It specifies CASTRDRSDTQYF.

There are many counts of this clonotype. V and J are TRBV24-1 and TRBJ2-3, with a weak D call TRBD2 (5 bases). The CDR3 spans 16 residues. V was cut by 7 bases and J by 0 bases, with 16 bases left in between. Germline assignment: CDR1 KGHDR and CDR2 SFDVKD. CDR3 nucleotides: TGTGCCACCAGCTACCTGTTGGAGGCGAGCACAGATACGCAGTATTTT. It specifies CATSYLLEASTDTQYF.

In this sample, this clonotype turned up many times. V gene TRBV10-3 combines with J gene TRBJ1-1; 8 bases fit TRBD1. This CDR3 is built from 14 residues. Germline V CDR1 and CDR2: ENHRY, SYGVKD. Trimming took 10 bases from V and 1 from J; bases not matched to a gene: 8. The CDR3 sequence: CATDRGGGNTEAFF. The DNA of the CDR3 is TGTGCCACCGACAGGGGAGGGGGGAACACTGAAGCTTTCTTT.

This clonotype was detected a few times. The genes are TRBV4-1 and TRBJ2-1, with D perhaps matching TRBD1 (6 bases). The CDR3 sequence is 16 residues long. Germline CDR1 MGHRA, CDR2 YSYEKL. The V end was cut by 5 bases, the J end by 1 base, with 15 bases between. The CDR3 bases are TGCGCCAGCAGCGCAAGGACAGATCATTCCTACAATGAGCAGTTCTTC. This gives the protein CASSARTDHSYNEQFF.

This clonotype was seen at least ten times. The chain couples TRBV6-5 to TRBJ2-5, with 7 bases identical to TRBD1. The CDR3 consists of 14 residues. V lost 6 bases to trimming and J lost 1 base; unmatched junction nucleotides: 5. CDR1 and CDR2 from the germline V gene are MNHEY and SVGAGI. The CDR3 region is CASSRRQGQETQYF. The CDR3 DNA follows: TGTGCCAGCAGCCGACGACAGGGCCAAGAGACCCAGTACTTC.

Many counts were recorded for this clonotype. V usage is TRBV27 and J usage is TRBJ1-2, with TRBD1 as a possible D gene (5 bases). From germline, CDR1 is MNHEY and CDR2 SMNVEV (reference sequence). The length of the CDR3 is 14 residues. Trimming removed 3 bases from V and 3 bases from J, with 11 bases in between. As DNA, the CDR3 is TGTGCCAGCAGTTTCCGGGGGTTGGACTATGGCTACACCTTC. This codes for CASSFRGLDYGYTF.

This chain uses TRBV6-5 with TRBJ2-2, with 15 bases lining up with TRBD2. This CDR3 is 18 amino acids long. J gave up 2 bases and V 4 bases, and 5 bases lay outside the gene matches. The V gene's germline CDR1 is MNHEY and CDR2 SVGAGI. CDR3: CASSSPGLAGGNTGELFF. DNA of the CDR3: TGTGCCAGCAGTTCTCCGGGACTAGCGGGGGGAAACACCGGGGAGCTGTTTTTT.

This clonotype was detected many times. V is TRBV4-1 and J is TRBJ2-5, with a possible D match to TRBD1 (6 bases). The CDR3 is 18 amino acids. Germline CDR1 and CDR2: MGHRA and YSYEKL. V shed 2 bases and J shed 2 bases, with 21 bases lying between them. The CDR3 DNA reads TGCGCCAGCAGCCAACTAAGTGGGGCAGGGGTGAGGCAAGAGACCCAGTACTTC. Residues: CASSQLSGAGVRQETQYF.

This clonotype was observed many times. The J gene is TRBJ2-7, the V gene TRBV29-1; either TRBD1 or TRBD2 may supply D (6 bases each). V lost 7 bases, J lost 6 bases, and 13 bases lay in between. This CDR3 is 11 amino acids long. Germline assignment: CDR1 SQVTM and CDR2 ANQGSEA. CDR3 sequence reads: CSAEKGGEQYF. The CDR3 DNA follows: TGCAGCGCGGAGAAGGGGGGCGAGCAGTACTTC.

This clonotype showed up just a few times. The CDR3 bases are TGCAGTGCTAAAAGGACAGGGGACTACGAGCAGTACGTC. Translation: CSAKRTGDYEQYV. The rearrangement links TRBV20-1 to TRBJ2-7, with 9 positions matching TRBD1. The V and J ends lost 4 bases and 3 bases, in that order; junction bases with no gene match: 4. The CDR3 has 13 residues. Looked up from germline, CDR1 is DFQATT and CDR2 is SNEGSKA (reference sequence).

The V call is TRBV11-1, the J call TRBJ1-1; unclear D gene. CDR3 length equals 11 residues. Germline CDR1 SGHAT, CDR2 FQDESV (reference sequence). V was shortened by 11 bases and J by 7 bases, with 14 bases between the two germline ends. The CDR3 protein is CADRERLEAFF. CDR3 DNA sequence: TGTGCCGACCGGGAGCGTCTTGAAGCTTTCTTT.

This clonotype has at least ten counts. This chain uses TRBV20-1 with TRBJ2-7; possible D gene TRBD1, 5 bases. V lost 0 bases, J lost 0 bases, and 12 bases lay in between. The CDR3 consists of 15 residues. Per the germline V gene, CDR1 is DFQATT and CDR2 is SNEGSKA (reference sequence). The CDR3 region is CSARDLPGPSYEQYF. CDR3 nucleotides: TGCAGTGCTAGAGATCTACCAGGGCCCTCCTACGAGCAGTACTTC.